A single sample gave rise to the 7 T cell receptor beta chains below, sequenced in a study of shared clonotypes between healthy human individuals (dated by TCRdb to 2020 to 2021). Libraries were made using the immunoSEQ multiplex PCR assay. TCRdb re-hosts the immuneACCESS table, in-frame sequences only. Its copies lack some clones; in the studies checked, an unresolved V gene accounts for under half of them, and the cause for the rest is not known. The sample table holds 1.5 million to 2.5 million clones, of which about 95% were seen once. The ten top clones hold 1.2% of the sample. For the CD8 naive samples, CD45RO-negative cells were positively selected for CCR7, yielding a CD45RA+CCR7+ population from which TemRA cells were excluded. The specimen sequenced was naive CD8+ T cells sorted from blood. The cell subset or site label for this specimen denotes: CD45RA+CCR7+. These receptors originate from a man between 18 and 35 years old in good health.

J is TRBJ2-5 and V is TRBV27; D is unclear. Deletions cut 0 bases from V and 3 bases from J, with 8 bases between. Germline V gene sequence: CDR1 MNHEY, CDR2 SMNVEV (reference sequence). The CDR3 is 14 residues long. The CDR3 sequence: CASSLSTLEETQYF. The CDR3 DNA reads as TGTGCCAGCAGTTTATCGACTCTGGAAGAGACCCAGTACTTC.

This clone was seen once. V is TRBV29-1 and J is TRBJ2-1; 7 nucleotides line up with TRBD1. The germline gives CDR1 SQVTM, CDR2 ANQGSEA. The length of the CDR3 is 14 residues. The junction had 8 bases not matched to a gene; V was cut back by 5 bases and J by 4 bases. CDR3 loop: CSVFGTVKYNEQFF. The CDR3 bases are TGCAGCGTTTTCGGGACAGTAAAATACAATGAGCAGTTCTTC.

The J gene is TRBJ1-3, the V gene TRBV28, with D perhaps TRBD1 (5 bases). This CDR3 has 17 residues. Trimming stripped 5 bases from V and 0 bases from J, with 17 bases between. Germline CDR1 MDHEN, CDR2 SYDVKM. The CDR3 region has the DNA TGTGCCAGCAGTATACTGGGACGGCTGAGCTCTGGAAACACCATATATTTT. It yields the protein CASSILGRLSSGNTIYF.

CDR3 residues: CASSPGTVAFF. CDR3 coding DNA: TGTGCCAGCAGCCCAGGGACAGTAGCTTTCTTT. The chain links TRBV14 to TRBJ1-1; 7 bases fit TRBD1. Germline V gene sequence: CDR1 SGHDN, CDR2 FVKESK. This CDR3 is 11 amino acids long. The V segment lost 4 bases and the J segment 10 bases; nucleotides outside the gene matches: 3.

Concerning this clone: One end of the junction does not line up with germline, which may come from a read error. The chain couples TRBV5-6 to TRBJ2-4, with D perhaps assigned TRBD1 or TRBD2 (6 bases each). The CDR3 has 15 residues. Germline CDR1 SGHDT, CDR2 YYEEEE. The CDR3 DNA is TGTGCCAGCAGCTTGTTAAGGGGGGCCAAAAACACTCAGTACTTC. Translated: CASSLLRGAKNTQYF.

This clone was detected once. CDR3 region: CASSPPPASGVFEQFF. The CDR3, as DNA: TGTGCCAGCAGTCCTCCCCCCGCTAGCGGGGTTTTTGAGCAGTTCTTC. The rearrangement links TRBV27 to TRBJ2-1; 9 bases agree with TRBD2. Losses at the gene ends were 5 bases for V and 9 bases for J; bases not matched to a gene: 14. There are 16 residues in the CDR3. CDR1 and CDR2 from the germline V gene are MNHEY and SMNVEV (reference sequence).

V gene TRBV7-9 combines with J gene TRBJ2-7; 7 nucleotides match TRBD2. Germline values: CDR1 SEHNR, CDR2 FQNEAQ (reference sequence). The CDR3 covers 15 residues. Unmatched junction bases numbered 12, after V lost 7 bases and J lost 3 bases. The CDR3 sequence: CASNQAGGGNYEQYF. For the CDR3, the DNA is TGTGCCAGCAACCAGGCTGGCGGGGGTAACTACGAGCAGTACTTC.